Listed below are T cell receptor beta chains from one sample, sequenced in a study of siplizumab effects on memory and regulatory T cells. Libraries were prepared by immunoSEQ multiplex PCR; TCRdb keeps only in-frame clonotypes and omits some of them. The sample carries some 65,000 clones, approximately 88% recorded once. Material: Tregs sorted from blood. All receptors come from a human donor in good health. The CDR3 runs from the conserved cysteine through the conserved F or W. Each record gives: J gene, clone size, D gene, V gene, CDR3 protein, CDR3 DNA. D genes are given only for firm matches. Clone size, where shown, is once, few, many, or a class for clones that have expanded.

j_gene: TRBJ1-2; abundance: NA; d_gene: NA; v_gene: TRBV29-1; CDR3aa: CSVDLGSQSYHTF; CDR3nt: TGCAGCGTTGATCTGGGGTCCCAATCCTACCACACCTTC
j_gene: TRBJ1-2; abundance: NA; d_gene: TRBD1; v_gene: TRBV15; CDR3aa: CATSSFRDRGGYTF; CDR3nt: TGTGCCACCAGCAGCTTCCGTGACAGGGGGGGCTACACCTTC
j_gene: TRBJ1-2; abundance: once; d_gene: NA; v_gene: TRBV5-1; CDR3aa: CASSYLEGSNYGYTF; CDR3nt: TGCGCCAGCAGCTACCTAGAAGGTTCTAACTATGGCTACACCTTC
j_gene: TRBJ2-3; abundance: NA; d_gene: TRBD1; v_gene: TRBV7-6; CDR3aa: CASSNLRDRGRTDTQYF; CDR3nt: TGTGCCAGCAGCAATCTCCGGGACAGGGGGCGCACAGATACGCAGTATTTT
j_gene: TRBJ2-3; abundance: NA; d_gene: NA; v_gene: TRBV6-6; CDR3aa: CASSYSFIGLPDTQYF; CDR3nt: TGTGCCAGCAGTTACTCCTTTATTGGGCTGCCGGATACGCAGTATTTT
j_gene: TRBJ1-4; abundance: NA; d_gene: NA; v_gene: TRBV5-1; CDR3aa: CASSGINEKLFF; CDR3nt: TGCGCCAGCAGCGGCATAAATGAAAAACTGTTTTTT
j_gene: TRBJ2-3; abundance: NA; d_gene: NA; v_gene: TRBV4-1; CDR3aa: CASSQGSANARGDTQYF; CDR3nt: TGCGCCAGCAGCCAAGGTTCGGCTAACGCACGGGGAGATACGCAGTATTTT
j_gene: TRBJ2-1; abundance: NA; d_gene: TRBD2; v_gene: TRBV29-1; CDR3aa: CSVTSRWTSGSPNEQFF; CDR3nt: TGCAGCGTAACTAGCCGCTGGACTAGCGGGAGCCCCAATGAGCAGTTCTTC
j_gene: TRBJ2-2; abundance: few; d_gene: TRBD2; v_gene: TRBV28; CDR3aa: CASSFGTSYGTGELFF; CDR3nt: TGTGCCAGCAGTTTCGGGACTAGCTATGGCACCGGGGAGCTGTTTTTT
j_gene: TRBJ1-3; abundance: few; d_gene: NA; v_gene: TRBV18; CDR3aa: CASSPVTGYSGNTIYF; CDR3nt: TGTGCCAGCTCACCAGTTACAGGATACTCTGGAAACACCATATATTTT
j_gene: TRBJ2-1; abundance: NA; d_gene: NA; v_gene: TRBV27; CDR3aa: CASSLRDGRSSYNEQFF; CDR3nt: TGTGCCAGCAGTTTGCGAGACGGACGGAGCTCCTACAATGAGCAGTTCTTC
j_gene: TRBJ1-4; abundance: NA; d_gene: TRBD1; v_gene: TRBV2; CDR3aa: CASSHGQGQARKF; CDR3nt: TGTGCCAGCAGTCACGGACAGGGGCAGGCAAGGAAGTTT
j_gene: TRBJ1-1; abundance: NA; d_gene: NA; v_gene: TRBV21-1; CDR3aa: CASSGSNTEAFF; CDR3nt: TGTGCCAGCAGCGGTTCGAACACTGAAGCTTTCTTT
j_gene: TRBJ2-1; abundance: NA; d_gene: TRBD2; v_gene: TRBV19; CDR3aa: CASSKREVLNEQFF; CDR3nt: TGTGCCAGTAGTAAGCGGGAGGTTCTCAATGAGCAGTTCTTC
j_gene: TRBJ2-7; abundance: NA; d_gene: NA; v_gene: TRBV19; CDR3aa: CASSMLVRASSYEQYF; CDR3nt: TGTGCCAGTAGTATGTTAGTTAGGGCCTCTAGCTACGAGCAGTACTTC
j_gene: TRBJ2-3; abundance: once; d_gene: NA; v_gene: TRBV19; CDR3aa: CATRDRGGYTQYF; CDR3nt: TGTGCCACCCGGGACCGGGGAGGATATACGCAGTATTTT
j_gene: TRBJ1-5; abundance: NA; d_gene: NA; v_gene: TRBV25-1; CDR3aa: CAYTGNNQPQHF; CDR3nt: TGTGCCTATACAGGGAACAATCAGCCCCAGCATTTT
j_gene: TRBJ1-1; abundance: NA; d_gene: TRBD1; v_gene: TRBV19; CDR3aa: CASSLRQGRTEAFF; CDR3nt: TGTGCCAGTAGTCTCCGACAGGGTAGGACTGAAGCTTTCTTT